The 23 T cell receptor beta chains in this list originate from one sample, sequenced in a study of cytomegalovirus exposure and HLA in healthy donors. The PCR ran on 60 Vbeta and 13 Jbeta primers. The method was immunoSEQ multiplex PCR; TCRdb's version includes in-frame clones alone and lacks a portion of them. The sample has a few hundred thousand clones, 92% seen once. Sequenced sample: PBMCs. These receptors all come from a girl aged 2-10 years in good health and CMV-seronegative.

This chain joins TRBV7-9 and TRBJ1-1, with D unclear. The CDR3 is 17 residues long. The V and J ends lost 1 base and 3 bases respectively, with 18 bases between them. Germline CDR1 reads SEHNR; CDR2 reads FQNEAQ (reference sequence). This CDR3 is CASSLERWRRWDTEAFF. CDR3 nucleotides: TGTGCCAGCAGCTTAGAACGGTGGAGGCGGTGGGACACTGAAGCTTTCTTT.

The V gene is TRBV9, the J gene TRBJ1-1; TRBD1 matches 7 bases. Unmatched junction bases numbered 7, after V lost 6 bases and J lost 5 bases. The CDR3 runs 13 residues. Germline CDR1 SGDLS, CDR2 YYNGEE. This CDR3 is CASNPGGRTEAFF. CDR3 nucleotide sequence: TGTGCCAGCAACCCAGGGGGGAGGACTGAAGCTTTCTTT.

The V and J genes are TRBV7-6 and TRBJ2-1, with no clear D. The ends were cut back, 5 bases at V and 5 bases at J, with 4 bases in the middle. This CDR3 contains 11 residues. CDR1 is SGHVS and CDR2 is FNYEAQ in the germline V gene. The CDR3 is CASSHHNEQFF. CDR3 bases: TGTGCCAGCAGCCATCACAATGAGCAGTTCTTC.

V gene TRBV11-2 combines with J gene TRBJ2-7; 9 nucleotides agree with TRBD2. Trimming at V came to 5 bases and at J to 1 base, leaving 6 bases not matched to a gene. The CDR3 is made up of 15 amino acids. Germline loops: CDR1 SGHAT, CDR2 FQNNGV. This chain's CDR3 is CASSVGTSSSYEQYF. CDR3 bases: TGTGCCAGCAGCGTAGGGACTAGCTCGTCCTACGAGCAGTACTTC.

The gene calls are TRBV4-2 and TRBJ2-3; TRBD2 matches at 9 bases. J lost 4 bases, V lost 0 bases, and 11 bases had no gene match. Germline CDR1 is LGHNA and CDR2 is YNFKEQ. This CDR3 contains 18 residues. CDR3 sequence reads: CASSQDRVGSGGSDTQYF. CDR3 DNA: TGTGCCAGCAGCCAAGATAGGGTGGGTAGCGGGGGTTCAGATACGCAGTATTTT.

The V and J genes are TRBV30 and TRBJ1-2, with D perhaps TRBD1 (5 bases). V was trimmed by 0 bases and J by 6 bases, leaving 23 bases between them. There are 17 residues in the CDR3. Germline CDR1 is GTSNPN and CDR2 is SVGIG (reference sequence). CDR3 sequence (DNA): TGTGCCTGGAGTGTTAGAGGTGGGGCCAGCCCGAGAGATGGCTACACCTTC. Amino acid sequence: CAWSVRGGASPRDGYTF.

In this sample, this clone turned up once. This chain joins TRBV11-2 and TRBJ2-3; TRBD2 aligns across 11 bases. Germline CDR1 SGHAT, CDR2 FQNNGV. After removal of 6 bases from V and 2 bases from J, the junction contained 10 bases not matched to a gene. The CDR3 extends over 17 amino acids. The CDR3 DNA reads TGTGCCAGCAGGGGGCTAGCGGGGGGCCGAGACACAGATACGCAGTATTTT. Encoded protein: CASRGLAGGRDTDTQYF.

V usage is TRBV5-4 and J usage is TRBJ1-2, with TRBD1 as a possible D gene (6 bases). The germline V gene encodes CDR1 SGHNT and CDR2 YYREEE (reference sequence). The CDR3 length is 13 residues. V lost 8 bases and J 8 bases, leaving 19 bases between the germline ends. The CDR3 is CASTTGTTSGYTF. Here the CDR3 DNA reads TGTGCCAGTACTACCGGGACAACCTCCGGCTACACCTTC. The whole variable domain, remainder taken from reference TRBV5-4 and TRBJ1-2, is ETGVTQSPTHLIKTRGQQVTLRCSSQSGHNTVSWYQQALGQGPQFIFQYYREEENGRGNFPPRFSGLQFPNYSSELNVNALELDDSALYLCASTTGTTSGYTFGSGTRLTVV.

This chain connects TRBV6-5 to TRBJ1-1; possibly TRBD1 for D (6 bases). Germline V gives CDR1 MNHEY, CDR2 SVGAGI. With 5 bases removed from V and 8 bases from J, the gap between germline ends came to 12 bases. CDR3 length: 12 amino acids. The chain's CDR3 is CASSIIDREAFF. DNA for the CDR3: TGTGCCAGCAGTATAATCGACAGGGAAGCTTTCTTT.

The chain carries TRBV7-8 and TRBJ2-7; weak D call: TRBD1 (6 bases). Germline V gene data show CDR1 as SGHVS and CDR2 as FQNEAQ. V dropped 6 bases and J dropped 5 bases, with 14 bases sitting between them. This CDR3 is built from 13 residues. DNA for the CDR3: TGTGCCAGCAGTCCCGACAGGATCCACGAGCAGTACTTC. This translates into CASSPDRIHEQYF.

The chain combines TRBV18 with TRBJ1-5, with 8 nucleotides matching TRBD1. The germline V gene encodes CDR1 KGHSH and CDR2 LQKENI. Trimming at V came to 2 bases and at J to 4 bases, leaving 13 bases not matched to a gene. This CDR3 region has 18 residues. The DNA for the CDR3 is TGTGCCAGCTCACCAGCGAGTGGGGCAGGGGGCGCGAATCAGCCCCAGCATTTT. Residues: CASSPASGAGGANQPQHF.

The V call is TRBV5-6, the J call TRBJ1-5; possible D gene TRBD1, 5 bases. Germline CDR1 SGHDT, CDR2 YYEEEE. Trimming removed 0 bases from V and 11 bases from J, with 12 bases in between. CDR3 length: 13 residues. As DNA, the CDR3 is TGTGCCAGCAGCTTGGGACAGACTGCAGCCCAGCATTTT. Translated, it gives CASSLGQTAAQHF.

The chain combines TRBV9 with TRBJ2-3; maybe TRBD2 (6 bases). Trimming shortened V by 0 bases and J by 3 bases, and 11 bases separated the two germline ends. The germline CDR1 and CDR2 sequences are SGDLS and YYNGEE. This CDR3 region has 15 residues. The CDR3 reads CASSVGGVGTDTQYF. DNA for the CDR3: TGTGCCAGCAGCGTAGGGGGGGTAGGTACAGATACGCAGTATTTT. Filled out from reference TRBV9 and TRBJ2-3, the complete variable domain reads DSGVTQTPKHLITATGQRVTLRCSPRSGDLSVYWYQQSLDQGLQFLIQYYNGEERAKGNILERFSAQQFPDLHSELNLSSLELGDSALYFCASSVGGVGTDTQYFGPGTRLTVL.

V gene TRBV11-2 combines with J gene TRBJ1-2, with D unclear. V was trimmed by 7 bases and J by 7 bases, leaving 19 bases between them. The CDR3 runs to 14 residues. CDR1 SGHAT and CDR2 FQNNGV come from the germline V gene. The CDR3 region is CASTTTQREPGYTF. The CDR3 bases are TGTGCCAGCACAACTACCCAGAGGGAGCCTGGCTACACCTTC.

The V call is TRBV27, the J call TRBJ2-1, with 7 bases fitting TRBD2. The CDR3 runs 15 residues. The germline V gene encodes CDR1 MNHEY and CDR2 SMNVEV (reference sequence). J was trimmed by 2 bases and V by 6 bases; bases with no gene match: 7. CDR3 loop: CASRAVSGAYNEQFF. The CDR3 region has the DNA TGTGCCAGCAGGGCGGTAAGCGGGGCCTACAATGAGCAGTTCTTC.

The chain employs TRBV5-4 and TRBJ2-7, with TRBD1 matching 10 bases. Per the germline V gene, CDR1 is SGHNT and CDR2 is YYREEE (reference sequence). The trim removed 4 bases at V and 5 bases at J, leaving 6 bases unmatched. The CDR3 is 14 amino acids. The CDR3, as DNA: TGTGCCAGCAGCCCTAGGACAGGGGGTAACGAGCAGTACTTC. As protein: CASSPRTGGNEQYF.

The rearrangement joins TRBV27 to TRBJ1-2; possibly TRBD1 for D (6 bases). Trimming shortened V by 5 bases and J by 8 bases, and 12 bases separated the two germline ends. The CDR3 covers 12 residues. CDR1 and CDR2 (germline): MNHEY, SMNVEV (reference sequence). CDR3 in amino acids: CASSKGGTGYTF. CDR3 nucleotide sequence: TGTGCCAGCAGTAAAGGGGGTACAGGCTACACCTTC.

The chain employs TRBV5-1 and TRBJ1-1, with TRBD1 matching 10 bases. With V trimmed by 5 bases and J by 2 bases, 3 bases remained unmatched. This CDR3 is built from 14 residues. Germline assignment: CDR1 SGHRS and CDR2 YFSETQ. For the CDR3, the DNA is TGCGCCAGCAGTAGGGACAGGGGCAACACTGAAGCTTTCTTT. This gives the protein CASSRDRGNTEAFF.

The chain joins TRBV2 to TRBJ1-4; 8 nucleotides line up with TRBD1. Trimming cost V 3 bases and J 8 bases; bases outside gene matches: 11. Germline CDR1 is SNHLY and CDR2 is FYNNEI. This CDR3 has 16 amino acids. CDR3 amino acids: CASSEWQGALREKLFF. CDR3 DNA: TGTGCCAGCAGTGAGTGGCAGGGGGCGCTAAGGGAAAAACTGTTTTTT.

The V call is TRBV7-9, the J call TRBJ1-1; D is ambiguous. V was trimmed by 4 bases and J by 4 bases, leaving 4 bases between them. The CDR3 is 11 amino acids. In germline, CDR1 is SEHNR, CDR2 FQNEAQ (reference sequence). The CDR3: CASSYGTEAFF. The DNA of the CDR3 is TGTGCCAGCAGCTACGGCACTGAAGCTTTCTTT.

V usage is TRBV15 and J usage is TRBJ1-1; maybe TRBD1 (6 bases). CDR1 LNHNV and CDR2 YYDKDF come from the germline V gene (reference sequence). V was clipped by 4 bases and J by 11 bases, with 17 bases between them. The CDR3 has 13 amino acids. CDR3 coding DNA: TGTGCCACCAGCACAGACCTACAGGGTGGTGCTTTCTTT. Its protein is CATSTDLQGGAFF.

The rearrangement joins TRBV5-4 to TRBJ2-1; 7 bases align to TRBD2. The CDR3 totals 16 residues. Trimming took 2 bases from V and 5 from J; bases not matched to a gene: 10. The germline V gene encodes CDR1 SGHNT and CDR2 YYREEE (reference sequence). DNA for the CDR3: TGTGCCAGCAGCTTCCCCCACGGGGGGAGTGACAATGAGCAGTTCTTC. Its protein is CASSFPHGGSDNEQFF.

This chain links TRBV15 with TRBJ1-1; no clear D gene. Per germline, CDR1 LNHNV and CDR2 YYDKDF (reference sequence). The CDR3 totals 14 residues. Trimming left V 1 base short and J 10 bases short, with 16 bases between. The CDR3 DNA follows: TGTGCCACCAGCAGAGGACCTTCAGGATCGCTAGCTTTCTTT. Protein sequence: CATSRGPSGSLAFF.